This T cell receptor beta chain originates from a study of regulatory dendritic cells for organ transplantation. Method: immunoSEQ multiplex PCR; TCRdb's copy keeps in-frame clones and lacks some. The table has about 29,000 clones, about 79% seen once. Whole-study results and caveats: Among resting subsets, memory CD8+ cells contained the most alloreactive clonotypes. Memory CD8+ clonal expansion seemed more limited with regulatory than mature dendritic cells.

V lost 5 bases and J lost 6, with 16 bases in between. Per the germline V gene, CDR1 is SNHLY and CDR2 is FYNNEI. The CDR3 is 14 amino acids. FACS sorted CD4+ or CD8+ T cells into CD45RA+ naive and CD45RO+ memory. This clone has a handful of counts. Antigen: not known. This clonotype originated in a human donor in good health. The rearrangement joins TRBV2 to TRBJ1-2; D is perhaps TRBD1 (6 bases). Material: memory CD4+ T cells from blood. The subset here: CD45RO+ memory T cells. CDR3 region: CASSLNRGLDGYTF. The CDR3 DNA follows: TGTGCCAGCAGTTTGAATCGGGGGCTCGATGGCTACACCTTC.